Following are 25 T cell receptor beta chains from one sample sequenced in a study of T cell changes during pregnancy in multiple sclerosis. Repertoires were generated with immunoSEQ multiplex PCR, while TCRdb's copy carries only in-frame clones and drops some. The sample includes about 36,000 clones, about 91% of them seen just once. The sample here was CD4+ T cells from peripheral blood mononuclear cells, taken after pregnancy. The receptors derive from a female donor with multiple sclerosis, enrolled in a pregnancy study.

The rearrangement uses TRBV19 and TRBJ2-2; D gene uncertain. With 5 bases removed from V and 0 bases from J, the gap between germline ends came to 4 bases. Germline assignment: CDR1 LNHDA and CDR2 SQIVND (reference sequence). CDR3 length: 13 residues. The CDR3 bases are TGTGCCAGTAGTCAGTCGAACACCGGGGAGCTGTTTTTT. It codes for CASSQSNTGELFF.

The V and J genes are TRBV4-1 and TRBJ2-7; D is unclear. The CDR3 is 16 amino acids. V was pared by 0 bases and J by 2 bases, with 14 bases between. Germline V gene data show CDR1 as MGHRA and CDR2 as YSYEKL. In DNA form, the CDR3 reads TGCGCCAGCAGCCAAGATGTAAGCAGGCCCGCCTACGAGCAGTACTTC. Protein sequence: CASSQDVSRPAYEQYF.

This chain links TRBV6-5 with TRBJ1-2; unclear D gene. V shed 6 bases and J shed 4 bases, with 18 bases lying between them. Germline CDR1 and CDR2: MNHEY and SVGAGI. This CDR3 has 15 amino acids. CDR3 sequence (DNA): TGTGCCAGCAGCTACATTCAGGACTTCGGCTATGGCTACACCTTC. This sequence encodes CASSYIQDFGYGYTF.

The chain is built from TRBV10-1 and TRBJ2-1, with unresolved D. The V and J ends lost 0 bases and 9 bases respectively, with 9 bases between them. CDR3 length equals 13 residues. Per the germline V gene, CDR1 is WNHNN and CDR2 is SYGVQD (reference sequence). The CDR3: CASSESGSGEQFF. CDR3 DNA: TGCGCCAGCAGTGAGTCTGGTAGTGGTGAGCAGTTCTTC.

CDR3 sequence reads: CASSLMGGVYGYTF. CDR3 nucleotides: TGTGCCAGCAGCTTAATGGGAGGAGTGTATGGCTACACCTTC. J is TRBJ1-2 and V is TRBV7-9, with unresolved D. Deletions cut 2 bases from V and 5 bases from J, with 12 bases between. The CDR3 loop spans 14 amino acids. The germline V gene has CDR1 SEHNR and CDR2 FQNEAQ (reference sequence).

There are a few counts of this clone. This sequence joins TRBV27 and TRBJ1-4, with 8 bases fitting TRBD1. This CDR3 is built from 16 residues. Germline trimming cut 6 bases from V and 1 base from J; bases unmatched to any gene: 7. Germline assignment: CDR1 MNHEY and CDR2 SMNVEV (reference sequence). The CDR3: CASRPDRDLTNEKLFF. The CDR3 DNA follows: TGTGCCAGCAGGCCGGACAGGGATTTAACTAATGAAAAACTGTTTTTT.

The chain has TRBV5-7 and TRBJ1-2; 10 bases fit TRBD1. TRBV5-7 carries the ORF label, with uncertain function. The V gene end was trimmed by 3 bases and the J gene end by 8 bases; junction bases not matched to a gene: 13. CDR3 size: 16 residues. CDR3 region: CASSSDLDRGVWGYTF. The CDR3 bases are TGTGCCAGCAGCTCCGACTTGGACAGGGGGGTGTGGGGCTACACCTTC.

The rearrangement links TRBV7-9 to TRBJ1-2, with 11 nucleotides matching TRBD1. The CDR3 contains 14 residues. V shed 5 bases, J shed 6 bases, and the junction held 5 bases outside the gene matches. Germline assignment: CDR1 SEHNR and CDR2 FQNEAQ (reference sequence). In DNA form, the CDR3 reads TGTGCCAGCAGCCGCGGACAGGGGGCAAATGGCTACACCTTC. Translating gives CASSRGQGANGYTF.

The chain joins TRBV14 to TRBJ1-4; 8 nucleotides line up with TRBD1. V lost 4 bases, J lost 6 bases, and 16 bases stayed unmatched. The CDR3 covers 18 residues. The germline V gene has CDR1 SGHDN and CDR2 FVKESK. CDR3 bases: TGTGCCAGCAGCCCGTCCCGGGACAGGAGGACGAGGGATGAAAAACTGTTTTTT. Translating it yields CASSPSRDRRTRDEKLFF.

This chain uses TRBV5-1 with TRBJ1-2; D is possibly TRBD1 (5 bases). This CDR3 region has 14 residues. CDR1 SGHRS and CDR2 YFSETQ come from the germline V gene. Trimming took 0 bases from V and 6 from J, leaving 12 bases between them. The CDR3 DNA follows: TGCGCCAGCAGCTTGGAGGACAATGGAGATGGCTACACCTTC. Amino acids: CASSLEDNGDGYTF.

J is TRBJ1-2 and V is TRBV2; 11 nucleotides align to TRBD1. The CDR3 spans 14 residues. The germline V gene has CDR1 SNHLY and CDR2 FYNNEI. V was pared by 6 bases and J by 6 bases, with 6 bases of the junction left unmatched. The DNA of the CDR3 is TGTGCCAGCAGGAGGGACAGGGGGTCCCATGGCTACACCTTC. This sequence encodes CASRRDRGSHGYTF.

The J gene is TRBJ2-1, the V gene TRBV19; weak D call: TRBD2 (5 bases). V dropped 6 bases and J dropped 2 bases, with 8 bases sitting between them. From germline, CDR1 is LNHDA and CDR2 SQIVND (reference sequence). This CDR3 is built from 13 residues. As DNA, the CDR3 is TGTGCCAGTAGAGCCGGGACCTACAATGAGCAGTTCTTC. Protein sequence: CASRAGTYNEQFF. The full variable domain, with the rest looked up from reference TRBV19 and TRBJ2-1, is DGGITQSPKYLFRKEGQNVTLSCEQNLNHDAMYWYRQDPGQGLRLIYYSQIVNDFQKGDIAEGYSVSREKKESFPLTVTSAQKNPTAFYLCASRAGTYNEQFFGPGTRLTVL.

The chain has TRBV10-1 and TRBJ2-3, with no clear D. Looked up from germline, CDR1 is WNHNN and CDR2 is SYGVQD (reference sequence). The CDR3 has 14 amino acids. Trimming took off 2 bases at V and 5 bases at J, with 11 bases between the two ends. The CDR3 reads CASSEGVEGDTQYF. CDR3 DNA sequence: TGCGCCAGCAGTGAGGGAGTAGAAGGAGATACGCAGTATTTT.

The J gene is TRBJ2-7, the V gene TRBV6-5; perhaps TRBD1 as D (6 bases). CDR3 length: 15 amino acids. V gave up 0 bases and J gave up 2 bases, with 11 bases separating them. From germline, CDR1 is MNHEY and CDR2 SVGAGI. The CDR3 spells CASSYSGRGPYEQYF. The CDR3, as DNA: TGTGCCAGCAGTTACTCAGGCAGGGGCCCCTACGAGCAGTACTTC.

V is TRBV12-5 and J is TRBJ2-1; no reliable D call. The ends were cut back, 4 bases at V and 7 bases at J, with 11 bases in the middle. CDR3 length: 13 amino acids. CDR1 and CDR2 (germline): LGHNT, FRNRAP. CDR3 sequence: CASGSRGSNEQFF. In DNA, the CDR3 is TGTGCTAGTGGTTCTCGAGGATCAAATGAGCAGTTCTTC.

This clone came up once. The J gene is TRBJ2-7, the V gene TRBV7-8; D may be TRBD1 (5 bases). This CDR3 spans 13 amino acids. Deletions cut 4 bases from V and 4 bases from J, with 11 bases between. The germline V gene encodes CDR1 SGHVS and CDR2 FQNEAQ. The CDR3 bases are TGTGCCAGCAGCTCCCTCCAGGGTTACGAGCAGTACTTC. Its translation is CASSSLQGYEQYF. Full variable domain (outside the CDR3, taken from reference TRBV7-8 and TRBJ2-7): GAGVSQSPRYKVAKRGQDVALRCDPISGHVSLFWYQQALGQGPEFLTYFQNEAQLDKSGLPSDRFFAERPEGSVSTLKIQRTQQEDSAVYLCASSSLQGYEQYFGPGTRLTVT.

In its sample, this clone was seen once. V usage is TRBV11-3 and J usage is TRBJ2-2, with a possible D match to TRBD1 (5 bases). The germline CDR1 and CDR2 sequences are SGHNT and YENEEA. V dropped 2 bases and J dropped 0 bases, with 10 bases sitting between them. The CDR3 extends over 16 amino acids. This chain's CDR3 is CASSLWQGPNTGELFF. CDR3 sequence (DNA): TGTGCCAGCAGCTTATGGCAGGGTCCGAACACCGGGGAGCTGTTTTTT.

The rearrangement links TRBV27 to TRBJ2-3, with D possibly being TRBD1 (6 bases). V lost 3 bases and J 1 base, leaving 17 bases between the germline ends. Germline V gene lookup returns CDR1 MNHEY and CDR2 SMNVEV (reference sequence). The CDR3 has 17 amino acids. As DNA, the CDR3 is TGTGCCAGCAGTTTCGCGACGGGATGGGGGCGCACAGATACGCAGTATTTT. It yields the protein CASSFATGWGRTDTQYF.

The chain is built from TRBV27 and TRBJ1-2, with D hard to call. Germline V gene sequence: CDR1 MNHEY, CDR2 SMNVEV (reference sequence). V dropped 0 bases and J dropped 7 bases, with 12 bases sitting between them. This CDR3 has 14 residues. CDR3 nucleotide sequence: TGTGCCAGCAGTTTATCTCGGGAAAGGGCTGGCTACACCTTC. Amino acids: CASSLSRERAGYTF.

The chain combines TRBV5-1 with TRBJ2-7; D is possibly TRBD1 (5 bases). The CDR3 extends over 13 amino acids. V lost 0 bases to trimming and J lost 2 bases, with 6 bases between them. CDR1 SGHRS and CDR2 YFSETQ come from the germline V gene. DNA for the CDR3: TGCGCCAGCAGCTTGGCGGACACCTACGAGCAGTACTTC. This gives the protein CASSLADTYEQYF.

This clone has a handful of counts. The gene calls are TRBV30 and TRBJ1-1; D not resolved. Trimming removed 7 bases at V and 8 bases at J, with 11 bases between. The CDR3 is 10 residues long. Per the germline V gene, CDR1 is GTSNPN and CDR2 is SVGIG (reference sequence). The CDR3 spells CASERGEAFF. CDR3 DNA sequence: TGTGCCTCAGAACGAGGGGAAGCTTTCTTT.

The chain joins TRBV7-8 to TRBJ2-2; 7 nucleotides align to TRBD2. The V segment lost 5 bases and the J segment 1 base; nucleotides outside the gene matches: 4. Germline V gene lookup returns CDR1 SGHVS and CDR2 FQNEAQ. CDR3 length: 15 amino acids. The CDR3 sequence is CASSRGGGNTGELFF. As DNA, the CDR3 is TGTGCCAGCAGCCGTGGCGGGGGGAACACCGGGGAGCTGTTTTTT.

The rearrangement uses TRBV27 and TRBJ2-1, with 7 bases aligning to TRBD1. Germline V gene sequence: CDR1 MNHEY, CDR2 SMNVEV (reference sequence). CDR3 length: 19 residues. With V trimmed by 2 bases and J by 6 bases, 19 bases remained unmatched. Here the CDR3 DNA reads TGTGCCAGCAGTTTACAACCCGGGACAGCATACTACTTCTTCAATGAGCAGTTCTTC. Its protein is CASSLQPGTAYYFFNEQFF.

The J gene is TRBJ2-7, the V gene TRBV11-2; TRBD2 matches 8 bases. V dropped 6 bases and J dropped 12; count of bases not matched to a gene: 10. CDR3 size: 12 residues. Germline-derived CDR1 and CDR2 are SGHAT and FQNNGV. The CDR3 bases are TGTGCCAGCAGTCGGACCGGGGGGGGCATGTACTTC. Protein: CASSRTGGGMYF.

The chain recombines TRBV5-1 with TRBJ1-5; 9 bases align to TRBD1. V shed 1 base, J shed 7 bases, and the junction held 6 bases outside the gene matches. Germline loops: CDR1 SGHRS, CDR2 YFSETQ. The CDR3 length is 15 residues. CDR3 sequence: CASSLTGGEGQPQHF. For the CDR3, the DNA is TGCGCCAGCAGCTTGACAGGGGGCGAGGGGCAGCCCCAGCATTTT.